This section outlines one TCR beta chain sequence together with its context. The antigen remains unidentified. This specimen belongs to a study of CXCR3-negative and CXCR3-positive naive CD8 T cells. The TRB cDNA libraries were prepared by 5' RACE with UMI labels. Using the 5' RACE reads, TCRdb records one entry per CDR3 protein without DNA. In total, the table holds around 130,000 distinct CDR3 sequences. Naive CD8+ T lymphocytes were specified as CD45RO-CCR7+CD27+CD95-. Germline assignment: CDR1 SGHVS and CDR2 FNYEAQ. This CDR3 has 13 residues. Findings of the study overall: Hydrophobicity of TRB CDR3s was greater in CXCR3-positive naive cells than in CXCR3-negative naive cells.

The genes are TRBV7-6 and TRBJ2-1; with no DNA, the TCRdb D assignment of TRBD1 cannot be verified. The sequenced sample was naive CXCR3+ CD8+ T cells from blood. The subset was: CD45RO-CCR7+CD27+CD95- naive CD8+ T cells expressing CXCR3 (TNR3+). The sequence was obtained from a human donor in good health. Some clones in this sample may be carry-over from other donors' samples. The CDR3 here is CASSPPGVNEQFF.